The clone carrying this T cell receptor beta chain showed up just a few times. V shed 12 bases, J shed 2 bases, and the junction held 7 bases outside the gene matches. Per germline, CDR1 KGHDR and CDR2 SFDVKD. CDR3 length: 13 amino acids. Assay: immunoSEQ multiplex PCR; the TCRdb copy retains only in-frame clones and omits some. The repertoire holds some 200,000 clones, with less than 90% as singletons. This sample was taken from a study of blood T cell repertoires in COVID-19. The specimen was peripheral blood. The receptor comes from a woman in her 70s with acute or convalescent COVID-19. The chain links TRBV24-1 to TRBJ1-1; TRBD1 matches 8 bases. The DNA of the CDR3 is TGTGCCGTACAGGACAGGGCCAACACTGAAGCTTTCTTT. Residues: CAVQDRANTEAFF.